A selection of T cell receptor beta chains follows, all from one sample in a study of T cell responses to AZD1222 COVID-19 vaccine. TCRdb keeps only in-frame clones here, not all; method: immunoSEQ multiplex PCR. The sample holds 130,000 to 150,000 clones, approximately 90% seen once. The sample consisted of peripheral blood, taken on day 0 of AZD1222 vaccination. Receptors originate from an adult in good health. Both conserved end residues are part of each CDR3. D genes are given only for firm matches.

J | V | D | CDR3
TRBJ1-4 | TRBV29-1 | NA | CSVERLGGEKLFF
TRBJ2-1 | TRBV4-2 | NA | CASSQEAQGYNEQFF
TRBJ1-4 | TRBV6-6 | NA | CASSYSKSVREKLFF
TRBJ1-2 | TRBV2 | NA | CASSEASTANYGYTF
TRBJ2-5 | TRBV10-3 | TRBD2 | CAIKTSGGVGRETQYF
TRBJ1-2 | TRBV5-1 | NA | CASSLEGSYGYTF
TRBJ1-2 | TRBV7-9 | NA | CASSLGAREDYGYTF
TRBJ1-5 | TRBV6-5 | NA | CASSIQGHQPQHF
TRBJ2-1 | TRBV7-2 | NA | CASSFTSPGQGTSNEQFF
TRBJ1-2 | TRBV5-6 | NA | CASSSTGPNNYGYTF
TRBJ1-3 | TRBV11-3 | NA | CASSLDLGGLRGNTIYF
TRBJ1-1 | TRBV2 | TRBD1 | CASRGPRGIF
TRBJ2-7 | TRBV29-1 | TRBD1 | CSVVEPFNSGTGGYEQYF
TRBJ2-2 | TRBV5-1 | TRBD2 | CASSSPRTSGGNTGELFF
TRBJ2-1 | TRBV2 | NA | CATTPYGYNEQFF
TRBJ2-2 | TRBV21-1 | NA | CASSKRGRTGELFF
TRBJ2-7 | TRBV5-5 | TRBD1 | CASSLRSGQGLVQYF
TRBJ2-1 | TRBV10-3 | NA | CAVSPSDEQFF
TRBJ2-1 | TRBV18 | TRBD2 | CASSPLAGGGRNEQFF
TRBJ2-5 | TRBV25-1 | TRBD2 | CASSVPGLAGQETQYF
TRBJ1-1 | TRBV7-8 | TRBD1 | CASSVTAGQGKPEAFF
TRBJ1-2 | TRBV30 | NA | CAWRHRADYGYTF
TRBJ2-3 | TRBV13 | NA | CASSFPTGATLEADTQYF
TRBJ1-2 | TRBV7-8 | NA | CASSLAASGQNYGYTF
TRBJ1-4 | TRBV2 | NA | CASRTDGDREKLFF
TRBJ2-7 | TRBV7-3 | TRBD1 | CASSFGTGVEQYF
TRBJ2-1 | TRBV20-1 | NA | CSASHEPYNEQFF
TRBJ2-6 | TRBV4-2 | NA | CASSQGGASLSGANVLTF
TRBJ1-3 | TRBV11-3 | TRBD1 | CASSFRTGVYNTIYF
TRBJ2-2 | TRBV7-9 | TRBD1 | CASSRDRDTGELFF
TRBJ2-7 | TRBV9 | NA | CASSLEGGIAVAQYF
TRBJ1-3 | TRBV6-5 | NA | CASTTRRSSGNTIYF
TRBJ2-2 | TRBV27 | TRBD2 | CASSSGLAITGELFF